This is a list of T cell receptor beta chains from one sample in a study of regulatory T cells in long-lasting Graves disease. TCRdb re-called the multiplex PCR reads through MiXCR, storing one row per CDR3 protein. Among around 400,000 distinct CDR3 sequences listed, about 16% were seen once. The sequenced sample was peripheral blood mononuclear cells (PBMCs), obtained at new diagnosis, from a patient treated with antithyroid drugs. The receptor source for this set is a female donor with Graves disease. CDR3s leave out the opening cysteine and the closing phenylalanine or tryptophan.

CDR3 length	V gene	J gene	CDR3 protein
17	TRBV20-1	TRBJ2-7	SARSATVIPGNRDYEQY
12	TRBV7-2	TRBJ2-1	ASSSDSTYNEQF
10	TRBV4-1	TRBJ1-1	ASSQGTGGAF
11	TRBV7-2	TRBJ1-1	ASSRGEGRAFA
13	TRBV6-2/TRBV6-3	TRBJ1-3	ASREMAYSGNTIY
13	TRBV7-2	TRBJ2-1	ASSNSGRATNEQF
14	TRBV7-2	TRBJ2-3	ASSFLLPSKTNTQY
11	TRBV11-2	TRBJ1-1	ASSPGPTWEAF
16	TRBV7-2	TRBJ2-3	ASSPPALLSGSTDTQY
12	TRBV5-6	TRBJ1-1	ASSVAGTVGKAF
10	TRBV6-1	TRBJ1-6	ASSGPNSPLH
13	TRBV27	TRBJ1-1	ASRRDRTSNTEAF
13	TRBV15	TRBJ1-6	ATSRGSGGNSPLH
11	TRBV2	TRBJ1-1	ASRGTQNMEAF
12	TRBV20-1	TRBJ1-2	SVLKRTAGYGYT
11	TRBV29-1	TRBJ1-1	SVAPTGGTEAF
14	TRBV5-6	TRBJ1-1	ASRRQGGSKNTEAF
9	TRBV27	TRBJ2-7	ASNSGAEQY
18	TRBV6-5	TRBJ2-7	ASSYPVGTGSAGSEYEQY
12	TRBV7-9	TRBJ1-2	ASSPLPSNYGYT
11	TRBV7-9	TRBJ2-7	ASTPGGSYEQY
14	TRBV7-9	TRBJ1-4	ASSTRDRATNEKLF
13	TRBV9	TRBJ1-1	ASSVEGTPNTEAF
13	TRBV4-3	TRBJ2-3	ASSQAGLEIGTQY
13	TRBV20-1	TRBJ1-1	SAPSGGSPPTEAF
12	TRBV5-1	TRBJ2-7	ASSLLLDGYEQY
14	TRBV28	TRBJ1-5	AGSPLTGRGNQPQH
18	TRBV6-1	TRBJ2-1	ASSPRLAGEGYRSYNEQF
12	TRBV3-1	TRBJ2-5	ASRDRGLQETQY
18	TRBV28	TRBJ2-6	ASRSNQGRGAVPGANVLT
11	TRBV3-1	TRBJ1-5	ASSEDPNQPQH
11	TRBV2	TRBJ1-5	ASSDAGNQPQH
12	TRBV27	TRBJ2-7	ASSYSPRSYEQY
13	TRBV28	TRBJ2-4	ASSFLGEAKNIQY
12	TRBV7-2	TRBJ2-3	ASSLLGSTDTQY
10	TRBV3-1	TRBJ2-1	ASSQPGQAPF
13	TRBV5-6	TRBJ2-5	ASSPTRAGSETQY
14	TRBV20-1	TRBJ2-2	SARDAGQGDTGELF
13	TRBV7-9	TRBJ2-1	ASSLVLARVSEQF
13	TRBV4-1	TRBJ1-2	ASSQDPNVAGGYT
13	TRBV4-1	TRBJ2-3	ASSQPGQAGHTQY
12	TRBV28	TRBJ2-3	ASRLGHSTDTQY
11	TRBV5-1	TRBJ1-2	ASSVQSGNGYT
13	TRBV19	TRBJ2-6	ASSKGGTGANVLT
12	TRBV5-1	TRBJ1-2	ASSLGGESYGYT
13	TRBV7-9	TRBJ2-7	ASSHTLAVNYEQY
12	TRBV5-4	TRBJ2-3	ASRGRQGADTQY
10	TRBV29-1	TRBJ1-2	STRFGAGGYT
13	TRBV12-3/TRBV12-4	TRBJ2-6	ASSGTGAGANVLT
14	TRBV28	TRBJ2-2	ASSSPGQGFTGELF
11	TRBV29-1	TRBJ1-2	SVEDGDLEGYT
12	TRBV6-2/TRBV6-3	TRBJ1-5	ASRDRGGNQPQH
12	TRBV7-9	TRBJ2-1	ASSLVSAYNEQF
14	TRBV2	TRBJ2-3	ASSEATGIGTDTQY
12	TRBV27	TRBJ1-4	ASSPIYPLEKLF
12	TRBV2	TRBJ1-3	ASRTANSGNTIY
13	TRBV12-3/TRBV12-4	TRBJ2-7	ASSLSLGGVYEQY
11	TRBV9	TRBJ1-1	ASGRGGNTEAF
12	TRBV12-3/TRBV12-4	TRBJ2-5	ASMPTGPGETQY